A selection of T cell receptor beta chains follows, all from one sample in a study of cytomegalovirus exposure and HLA in healthy donors. This table comes from immunoSEQ multiplex PCR, and its TCRdb copy is limited to in-frame clones, with some not included. In the table there are 95,000 or so clones, 75% to 85% of which are singletons. What was sequenced was PBMCs. These TCRs come from a woman in her thirties or forties in good health and CMV-seronegative. Each CDR3 is given without its conserved first and last residue.

cdr3_aa: ASSLQGGTDTQY
j_call: TRBJ2-3
v_call: TRBV7-3

cdr3_aa: ASNHPGQGDYEQY
j_call: TRBJ2-7
v_call: TRBV2

cdr3_aa: TSSQGGWFVSGANVLT
j_call: TRBJ2-6
v_call: TRBV1

cdr3_aa: ASSQARGTNPWSSYEQY
j_call: TRBJ2-7
v_call: TRBV14

cdr3_aa: ASSIGQGNTEAF
j_call: TRBJ1-1
v_call: TRBV19

cdr3_aa: ASSLALGQNYSYT
j_call: TRBJ1-2
v_call: TRBV7-2

cdr3_aa: ASSGDSGTQY
j_call: TRBJ2-5
v_call: TRBV7-8

cdr3_aa: ASSDMLAGGREQF
j_call: TRBJ2-1
v_call: TRBV6-4

cdr3_aa: ASSAVLGQGRSETQY
j_call: TRBJ2-5
v_call: TRBV5-1

cdr3_aa: ASSYGGTGRRLSQH
j_call: TRBJ1-5
v_call: TRBV6-6

cdr3_aa: ASREVATNEKLF
j_call: TRBJ1-4
v_call: TRBV6-4

cdr3_aa: ASSTQASGGSQETQY
j_call: TRBJ2-5
v_call: TRBV7-2

cdr3_aa: ASSNGGYNEQF
j_call: TRBJ2-1
v_call: TRBV7-3

cdr3_aa: SIRQAPGNTIY
j_call: TRBJ1-3
v_call: TRBV29-1

cdr3_aa: ASSFLQGTEAF
j_call: TRBJ1-1
v_call: TRBV5-5

cdr3_aa: ATRGSREKLF
j_call: TRBJ1-4
v_call: TRBV19

cdr3_aa: ASSGEQTHRYTQY
j_call: TRBJ2-3
v_call: TRBV2

cdr3_aa: ASSPQATGPYSGNTIY
j_call: TRBJ1-3
v_call: TRBV18

cdr3_aa: ASSSSGGKNEKLF
j_call: TRBJ1-4
v_call: TRBV6-5

cdr3_aa: ASSGDRGGNEKLF
j_call: TRBJ1-4
v_call: TRBV9

cdr3_aa: ASSTLASLVVDTQY
j_call: TRBJ2-3
v_call: TRBV27

cdr3_aa: ASKGLAGGTYEQY
j_call: TRBJ2-7
v_call: TRBV6-5

cdr3_aa: ASSVLTSSYEQY
j_call: TRBJ2-7
v_call: TRBV5-1

cdr3_aa: ASSLREGAAGGAF
j_call: TRBJ1-1
v_call: TRBV5-4

cdr3_aa: ASSLIQGVSNEKLF
j_call: TRBJ1-4
v_call: TRBV19

cdr3_aa: ASSADRGVEPQH
j_call: TRBJ1-5
v_call: TRBV18

cdr3_aa: ASTPVLGVTGELF
j_call: TRBJ2-2
v_call: TRBV27

cdr3_aa: ASSLNLGTSGGVQDTQY
j_call: TRBJ2-3
v_call: TRBV7-6

cdr3_aa: ASNLGGVASGAF
j_call: TRBJ1-1
v_call: TRBV5-4

cdr3_aa: ASSLSVTSGPGVTQY
j_call: TRBJ2-5
v_call: TRBV27

cdr3_aa: AWRSTPRGPGNTIY
j_call: TRBJ1-3
v_call: TRBV30